This T cell receptor (beta chain) was recorded in a study of identical twins. Template switching, a step in the protocol, added a universal primer site, and cDNA carried unique molecular identifiers. TCRdb fed the 5' RACE reads into MiXCR, producing one record per CDR3 protein. In the table there are roughly 490,000 distinct CDR3 sequences, roughly an eighth of which are singletons. The CDR3 totals 14 residues. Trimming took 6 bases from V and 0 from J; bases not matched to a gene: 3. Another study also made use of these data, one on yellow fever vaccine responses in identical twins. That work states: It has been reported that, in twins, the vaccine T cell response seemed partly convergent and partly personalized.

This receptor was identified in a woman between 18 and 29 years old in good health. The sequenced sample was CD4+ T cells sorted from blood. This chain links TRBV12-3 or TRBV12-4 with TRBJ1-1; 8 bases agree with TRBD1. The CDR3 DNA follows: TGTGCCAGCAGGCAGGGGGCGATGAACACTGAAGCTTTCTTT. Residues: CASRQGAMNTEAFF.